One sample yielded the 32 T cell receptor beta chains listed below, sequenced in a study of CD8 T cells in ankylosing spondylitis. In TCRdb, the 5' RACE reads were re-called with MiXCR into one record per CDR3 protein. The data contain around 230,000 distinct CDR3 sequences, around 8% of them seen just once; the ten biggest clones take up around 4.9%. The sequenced sample consisted of blood, either unsorted or a sorted T cell fraction (not recorded which). Receptors originate from a female donor with ankylosing spondylitis or in good health (not recorded which).

The rearrangement joins TRBV5-1 to TRBJ2-5; perhaps TRBD2 as D (6 bases). CDR3 size: 14 residues. Trimming took off 3 bases at V and 2 bases at J, with 11 bases between the two ends. The V gene's germline CDR1 is SGHRS and CDR2 YFSETQ. The CDR3 DNA reads TGCGCCAGCAGCTCGGGACTTTCTCAAGAGACCCAGTACTTC. Translated: CASSSGLSQETQYF.

The rearrangement joins TRBV10-1 to TRBJ2-3, with D possibly being TRBD2 (5 bases). The CDR3 has 14 residues. Germline V gives CDR1 WNHNN, CDR2 SYGVQD (reference sequence). The V and J ends lost 2 bases and 0 bases respectively, with 6 bases between them. The CDR3 region has the DNA TGCGCCAGCAGTGAGGGGGAGAGCACAGATACGCAGTATTTT. Its translation is CASSEGESTDTQYF.

In the case of this clonotype: A much larger clone differs by one base, so this may be a read error. The chain recombines TRBV6-2 or TRBV6-3 with TRBJ1-5; the D is unclear. The CDR3 length is 13 residues. V dropped 6 bases and J dropped 5 bases, with 11 bases sitting between them. Germline values: CDR1 MNHEY, CDR2 SVGEGT. For the CDR3, the DNA is TGTGCCAGCAGAGAGGTAGGCTATCAGCCCCAGCATTTT. Residues: CASREVGYQPQHF.

In this sample, this clonotype turned up many times. This chain uses TRBV28 with TRBJ2-1; unclear D gene. The CDR3 covers 14 residues. CDR1 MDHEN and CDR2 SYDVKM come from the germline V gene. Trimming stripped 1 base from V and 5 bases from J, with 9 bases between. The CDR3 bases are TGTGCCAGCAGTTTATATAGAGTAAACAATGAGCAGTTCTTC. Amino acid sequence: CASSLYRVNNEQFF.

This clonotype appeared many times. The chain combines TRBV29-1 with TRBJ2-7, with 7 bases fitting TRBD1. J lost 2 bases, V lost 6 bases, and 10 bases had no gene match. The CDR3 runs to 14 residues. Germline V lookup: CDR1 SQVTM, CDR2 ANQGSEA. The CDR3 spells CSVATRQGPYEQYF. The CDR3 nucleotides are TGCAGCGTCGCCACCCGACAGGGACCCTACGAGCAGTACTTC.

This clonotype has at least ten counts. This chain connects TRBV5-1 to TRBJ2-2; D uncertain. Germline V CDR1 and CDR2: SGHRS, YFSETQ. The V gene lost 0 bases and the J gene lost 1 base, with 4 bases spanning the gap. The CDR3 has 14 residues. The CDR3 bases are TGCGCCAGCAGCTTGGAGCGGAACACCGGGGAGCTGTTTTTT. Translating gives CASSLERNTGELFF.

This clonotype was seen many times. The rearrangement uses TRBV3-1 and TRBJ2-5; 7 bases are shared with TRBD2. The germline V gene encodes CDR1 LGHDT and CDR2 YNNKEL (reference sequence). There are 15 residues in the CDR3. The trim removed 4 bases at V and 3 bases at J, leaving 8 bases unmatched. The CDR3 DNA reads as TGTGCCAGCAGCCCCTACTCTAGCGGAGAAGAGACCCAGTACTTC. Protein: CASSPYSSGEETQYF.

Ten or more counts support this clonotype. The V call is TRBV10-3, the J call TRBJ2-3; 7 nucleotides line up with TRBD1. Germline V gene lookup returns CDR1 ENHRY and CDR2 SYGVKD. V lost 8 bases and J lost 2; bases outside the gene matches: 4. CDR3 length: 13 amino acids. CDR3 region: CAISGTDTDTQYF. CDR3 nucleotides: TGTGCCATCTCAGGGACAGACACAGATACGCAGTATTTT.

This clonotype showed up many times. The chain is built from TRBV6-2 or TRBV6-3 and TRBJ2-7; 9 bases align to TRBD2. The germline V gene has CDR1 MNHEY and CDR2 SVGEGT. This CDR3 region has 15 residues. The ends lost 5 bases at V and 3 bases at J; junction bases unmatched: 8. CDR3 sequence reads: CASSPQGSGSYEQYF. The CDR3 DNA sequence: TGTGCCAGCAGTCCCCAGGGTAGCGGGAGCTACGAGCAGTACTTC.

This clonotype was seen at least ten times. The chain uses TRBV7-8 and TRBJ2-1, with a weak D call TRBD2 (5 bases). V lost 5 bases, J lost 0 bases, and 14 bases lay in between. The V gene's germline CDR1 is SGHVS and CDR2 FQNEAQ. This CDR3 is built from 16 residues. Written as DNA, the CDR3 is TGTGCCAGCAGCCCAATCCGTGGAGGCTCCTACAATGAGCAGTTCTTC. Protein: CASSPIRGGSYNEQFF.

The rearrangement uses TRBV30 and TRBJ2-2, with D perhaps TRBD1 or TRBD2 (5 bases each). This CDR3 region has 15 residues. Germline loops: CDR1 GTSNPN, CDR2 SVGIG (reference sequence). Between the trimmed V and J ends, which lost 8 bases and 5 bases, there was a span of 21 bases. The CDR3 is CAGTRPPARTGELFF. CDR3 DNA sequence: TGTGCCGGGACCAGACCCCCGGCGAGGACCGGGGAGCTGTTTTTT.

This clonotype was seen repeatedly, ten times or more. The chain's CDR3 is CASSFLGTEAFF. The CDR3, as DNA: TGTGCCAGCAGTTTCTTGGGCACTGAAGCTTTCTTT. The chain carries TRBV12-3 or TRBV12-4 and TRBJ1-1; D not certain. V lost 3 bases, J lost 4 bases, and 6 bases lay in between. This CDR3 comprises 12 residues.

This clonotype came up many times. J is TRBJ2-5 and V is TRBV28; 11 bases agree with TRBD2. The CDR3 sequence is 15 residues long. Germline CDR1 MDHEN, CDR2 SYDVKM. The J segment lost 5 bases and the V segment lost 2 bases, leaving 4 bases of the junction unmatched. The CDR3 is CASSLTSGSWETQYF. The CDR3 DNA sequence: TGTGCCAGCAGTTTAACTAGCGGGAGTTGGGAGACCCAGTACTTC.

This clonotype was detected many times. The chain has TRBV18 and TRBJ1-2; weak D call: TRBD1 (5 bases). Trimming removed 4 bases from V and 4 bases from J, with 13 bases in between. The CDR3 runs to 14 residues. Looked up from germline, CDR1 is KGHSH and CDR2 is LQKENI. The CDR3 reads CASSLAGDAYGYTF. The CDR3 region has the DNA TGTGCCAGCTCACTTGCGGGGGATGCCTATGGCTACACCTTC.

This clonotype was detected only a few times. The V call is TRBV19, the J call TRBJ1-4; D unclear. CDR1 is LNHDA and CDR2 is SQIVND in the germline V gene (reference sequence). This CDR3 region has 12 residues. The V gene lost 5 bases and the J gene lost 13 bases, with 14 bases spanning the gap. The CDR3 region is CASSSRPGRLFF. DNA for the CDR3: TGTGCCAGTAGTTCAAGGCCCGGGAGACTGTTTTTT. Looking up the rest from reference TRBV19 and TRBJ1-4 gives the full variable domain: DGGITQSPKYLFRKEGQNVTLSCEQNLNHDAMYWYRQDPGQGLRLIYYSQIVNDFQKGDIAEGYSVSREKKESFPLTVTSAQKNPTAFYLCASSSRPGRLFFGSGTQLSVL.

This clonotype was observed at least ten times. The chain is built from TRBV6-1 and TRBJ2-2; 10 bases fit TRBD1. With V trimmed by 5 bases and J by 10 bases, 10 bases remained unmatched. Germline assignment: CDR1 MNHNS and CDR2 SASEGT. The CDR3 totals 15 residues. CDR3 nucleotides: TGTGCCAGCAGTACCCGGGACAGGGGATCGGAGGAGCTGTTTTTT. Translated, it gives CASSTRDRGSEELFF.

This chain uses TRBV7-9 with TRBJ2-1; D is perhaps TRBD2 (6 bases). Germline V gene sequence: CDR1 SEHNR, CDR2 FQNEAQ (reference sequence). Trimming took off 5 bases at V and 4 bases at J, with 15 bases between the two ends. There are 15 residues in the CDR3. The CDR3 region has the DNA TGTGCCAGCAGCCCGGGGGACGGCAAATACAATGAGCAGTTCTTC. It codes for CASSPGDGKYNEQFF. The variable domain in full, completed from reference TRBV7-9 and TRBJ2-1, reads DTGVSQNPRHKITKRGQNVTFRCDPISEHNRLYWYRQTLGQGPEFLTYFQNEAQLEKSRLLSDRFSAERPKGSFSTLEIQRTEQGDSAMYLCASSPGDGKYNEQFFGPGTRLTVL.

About this clonotype itself: A much bigger clone sits one base away, suggesting this may be a read error. J is TRBJ2-7 and V is TRBV5-1; 11 positions agree with TRBD1. The CDR3 sequence is 16 residues long. The V gene's germline CDR1 is SGHRS and CDR2 YFSETQ. The CDR3 reads CVSSLPLPGQGEEQYF. CDR3 in DNA: TGCGTCAGCAGCTTGCCTTTGCCGGGACAGGGGGAAGAGCAGTACTTC. The full variable domain, completed using reference TRBV5-1 and TRBJ2-7, is KAGVTQTPRYLIKTRGQQVTLSCSPISGHRSVSWYQQTPGQGLQFLFEYFSETQRNKGNFPGRFSGRQFSNSRSEMNVSTLELGDSALYLCVSSLPLPGQGEEQYFGPGTRLTVT.

This clonotype was counted many times. The V and J genes are TRBV5-6 and TRBJ1-2; 7 bases line up with TRBD1. CDR1 and CDR2 (germline): SGHDT, YYEEEE. The length of the CDR3 is 14 residues. With 0 bases clipped from V and 3 bases from J, the junction kept 2 bases outside the gene matches. The CDR3 DNA reads as TGTGCCAGCAGCTTGGCAGGGGGTTACTATGGCTACACCTTC. It codes for CASSLAGGYYGYTF.

This clonotype was recorded at least ten times. The rearrangement joins TRBV7-6 to TRBJ2-7; D possibly matches TRBD1 or TRBD2 (5 bases each). Trimming left V 1 base short and J 2 bases short, with 9 bases between. There are 14 residues in the CDR3. CDR1 is SGHVS and CDR2 is FNYEAQ in the germline V gene. The DNA for the CDR3 is TGTGCCAGCAGCTTAGAGGGACGAACCTACGAGCAGTACTTC. Amino acid sequence: CASSLEGRTYEQYF.

This clonotype has ten or more counts. This chain connects TRBV4-3 to TRBJ1-2; a weak D match, TRBD1 (6 bases). The CDR3 length is 16 residues. Looked up from germline, CDR1 is LGHNA and CDR2 is YSLEER. The V end was cut by 5 bases, the J end by 4 bases, with 20 bases between. The CDR3 nucleotides read TGCGCCAGCAGCTACAAAGAGGAGCAGGGGCCCTATGGCTACACCTTC. The encoded protein is CASSYKEEQGPYGYTF.

Ten or more counts support this clonotype. The J gene is TRBJ2-1, the V gene TRBV5-1; tentatively, D is TRBD1 (6 bases). V was clipped by 3 bases and J by 4 bases, with 17 bases between them. This CDR3 comprises 16 residues. Per the germline V gene, CDR1 is SGHRS and CDR2 is YFSETQ. The CDR3: CASSSYGQPPYNEQFF. In DNA form, the CDR3 reads TGCGCCAGCAGCTCCTATGGACAGCCACCGTACAATGAGCAGTTCTTC.

This clonotype showed up many times. The V and J genes are TRBV12-3 or TRBV12-4 and TRBJ2-5, with 8 nucleotides matching TRBD1. CDR3 length: 13 amino acids. Germline trimming cut 5 bases from V and 4 bases from J; bases unmatched to any gene: 3. The CDR3 bases are TGTGCCAGCAGTCAAACAGGGGGAGAGACCCAGTACTTC. This sequence encodes CASSQTGGETQYF.

The sample holds many counts of this clonotype. The chain joins TRBV6-1 to TRBJ1-5; possibly TRBD1 for D (5 bases). Per the germline V gene, CDR1 is MNHNS and CDR2 is SASEGT. V was trimmed by 5 bases and J by 4 bases, leaving 12 bases between them. The CDR3 is made up of 14 amino acids. The CDR3 reads CASSMGVPNQPQHF. CDR3 nucleotides: TGTGCCAGCAGTATGGGGGTCCCGAATCAGCCCCAGCATTTT.

This clonotype was counted at least ten times. The chain couples TRBV30 to TRBJ1-1; perhaps TRBD1 as D (5 bases). V was clipped by 3 bases and J by 5 bases, with 13 bases between them. CDR1 GTSNPN and CDR2 SVGIG come from the germline V gene (reference sequence). The CDR3 consists of 13 residues. The CDR3 DNA sequence: TGTGCCTGGAGCGAAGACAGATTGACTGAAGCTTTCTTT. It specifies CAWSEDRLTEAFF.

Many counts were recorded for this clonotype. The rearrangement links TRBV4-3 to TRBJ2-1; TRBD2 aligns across 9 bases. From germline, CDR1 is LGHNA and CDR2 YSLEER. The V segment lost 6 bases and the J segment 5 bases; nucleotides outside the gene matches: 5. This CDR3 has 14 residues. DNA of the CDR3: TGCGCCAGCAGTCGGACTAGCGCAAACAATGAGCAGTTCTTC. This encodes CASSRTSANNEQFF.

This clonotype was found many times. The rearrangement links TRBV11-2 to TRBJ2-7, with 7 bases identical to TRBD2. The germline gives CDR1 SGHAT, CDR2 FQNNGV. This CDR3 comprises 17 residues. Trimming removed 0 bases from V and 9 bases from J; junction bases left unmatched: 17. The CDR3 reads CASSLDPRVNAGEGQYF. CDR3 bases: TGTGCCAGCAGCTTAGATCCCCGGGTAAACGCGGGGGAGGGGCAGTACTTC.

The V call is TRBV29-1, the J call TRBJ1-1; tentatively, D is TRBD1 (6 bases). The CDR3 has 12 residues. V was shortened by 7 bases and J by 7 bases, with 16 bases between the two germline ends. CDR1 and CDR2 (germline): SQVTM, ANQGSEA. The DNA of the CDR3 is TGCAGCGGGGCAGGGGTGGGTGGTGAAGCTTTCTTT. Translating gives CSGAGVGGEAFF.

This clonotype came up many times. The chain joins TRBV4-3 to TRBJ2-5, with 9 nucleotides matching TRBD2. The length of the CDR3 is 16 residues. The germline V gene has CDR1 LGHNA and CDR2 YSLEER. The V gene end was trimmed by 0 bases and the J gene end by 5 bases; junction bases not matched to a gene: 7. The CDR3 protein is CASSQEIAGALETQYF. CDR3 in DNA: TGCGCCAGCAGCCAAGAGATAGCGGGAGCATTGGAGACCCAGTACTTC.

At least ten counts were recorded for this clonotype. The gene calls are TRBV6-5 and TRBJ2-5; D remains unclear. The CDR3 length is 15 residues. From germline, CDR1 is MNHEY and CDR2 SVGAGI. The ends were cut back, 4 bases at V and 1 base at J, with 13 bases in the middle. The CDR3 here is CASSSRLVAQETQYF. CDR3 DNA: TGTGCCAGCAGTTCTAGGTTGGTGGCCCAAGAGACCCAGTACTTC.

This clonotype was seen ten or more times. The V call is TRBV20-1, the J call TRBJ2-3; tentative D call: TRBD1 (5 bases). V gave up 2 bases and J gave up 0 bases, with 12 bases separating them. The CDR3 loop spans 15 amino acids. CDR1 is DFQATT and CDR2 is SNEGSKA in the germline V gene (reference sequence). In DNA form, the CDR3 reads TGCAGTGCTAGAAGGGGCTGGCTCAGCACAGATACGCAGTATTTT. Translated: CSARRGWLSTDTQYF.

There are many counts of this clonotype. The CDR3 loop is CASSQPSTGQTVHSEQFF. CDR3 in DNA: TGCGCCAGCAGCCAGCCCTCAACAGGACAAACGGTCCACAGTGAGCAGTTCTTC. The chain recombines TRBV4-3 with TRBJ2-1; TRBD1 is a possible D gene (5 bases). CDR3 length equals 18 residues. CDR1 and CDR2 (germline): LGHNA, YSLEER. The V end lost 3 bases, the J end lost 9 bases, and 27 bases lay between the germline ends.